This T cell receptor (beta chain) was recorded in a study of blood T cell repertoires in COVID-19 (dated by TCRdb to between 2020 and 2021). For context, the study as a whole: Samples covering the acute and convalescent phases of COVID-19 were provided by collaborators in the United States, Italy and Spain. The prospective study material was composed of cDNA or gDNA derived from T cells, B-cell-depleted T cells, or PBMCs. The dataset comprised deeply sampled blood TCRbeta repertoires from subjects exposed to, actively infected with, or recovered from COVID-19. The repertoires were released in a freely available public database intended as a resource for research on the immune response to SARS-CoV-2. Samples were obtained from the ongoing ImmuneRACE study (first 160 participants) and from 1,254 subjects provided by 6 global collaborators. Nearly every sample came with metadata listing a de-identified subject ID, COVID-19 status, age in years and sex. Where available, HLA class I and class II types were taken from metadata supplied by the sample provider and were not determined by assay-based typing. Summary of the overall study and its limitations: Clinical and demographic metadata were provided uncurated, with the amount varying by source and participant.

Notes on this clone: No antigen is known for it. Per-base quality was not reported, and no clone a single base away is much larger than it.

A second Seattle source provided samples from volunteer blood donors who had recovered from COVID-19. Collaborating institutions collected whole blood in K2EDTA tubes following their own protocols. Collaborator samples were shipped for TCRbeta analysis as frozen whole blood, isolated PBMCs, or DNA extracted from either sample type. The immunoSEQ Assay, a bias-controlled multiplex PCR, was used to amplify TCRbeta CDR3 regions from genomic DNA. The authors processed their data as follows. The number of nucleated cells in each sample was estimated from the amplification of reference gene primers within the assay. Sequence reads were collapsed and filtered to measure the absolute abundance of every unique TCRbeta CDR3 rearrangement. For each sample, productive Simpson clonality was calculated as the square root of Simpson's diversity index over productive rearrangements. TCRdb's version of the immuneACCESS table is confined to in-frame rearrangements and falls short of the full clone set. An unresolved V gene accounts for under half of the shortfall where checked; the remainder is of unknown origin. V, J and clone size derive from that table, while D and trimming were established from the DNA sequence. This sample holds 100,000 to 150,000 clones; 84% were observed only once. In total, the top ten clones hold about an eighth of the sample.

The sequencing sample was made of peripheral blood. This receptor was identified in a woman in her 30s who had recovered from COVID-19.

The nucleotides read TGTGCCAGCCCAGACCGGGGGGGCTTACCCACCGGGGAGCTGTTTTTT. Its protein reads: CASPDRGGLPTGELFF. The rearranged segments are TRBV6-4 and TRBJ2-2; 8 bases in between match TRBD2. According to the germline V gene, CDR1 reads MRHNA and CDR2 reads SNTAGT. V is trimmed back by 8 bases and J by 4 bases, and the junction contains 12 bases that no gene match accounts for. The CDR3 holds 16 amino acids from the cysteine to the phenylalanine. Only CDR3 DNA remains: 48 bases, in frame from the first base.